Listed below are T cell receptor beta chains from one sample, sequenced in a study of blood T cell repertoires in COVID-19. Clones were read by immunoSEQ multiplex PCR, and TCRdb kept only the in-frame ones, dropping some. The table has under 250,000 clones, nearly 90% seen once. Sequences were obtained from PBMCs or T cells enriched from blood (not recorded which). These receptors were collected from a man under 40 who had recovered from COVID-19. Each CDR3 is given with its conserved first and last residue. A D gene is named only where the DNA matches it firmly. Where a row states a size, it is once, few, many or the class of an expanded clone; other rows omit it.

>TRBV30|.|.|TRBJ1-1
CAWGGVPNSNTEAFF
TGTGCCTGGGGAGGAGTACCAAACTCGAACACTGAAGCTTTCTTT
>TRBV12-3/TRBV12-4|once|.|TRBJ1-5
CASSSFGQPQHF
TGTGCCAGCAGTTCCTTCGGGCAGCCCCAGCATTTT
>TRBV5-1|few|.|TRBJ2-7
CASSLGGGGAEQYF
TGCGCCAGCAGCTTGGGGGGCGGGGGCGCCGAGCAGTACTTC
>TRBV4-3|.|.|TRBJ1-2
CASRELSGLGGYTF
TGCGCCAGTAGGGAGCTTTCGGGATTGGGAGGCTACACCTTC
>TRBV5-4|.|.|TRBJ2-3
CASSGRRGAAGDTQYF
TGTGCCAGCAGCGGAAGACGGGGAGCCGCCGGAGATACGCAGTATTTT
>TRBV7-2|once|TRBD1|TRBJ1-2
CASSFEQGGYGYTF
TGTGCCAGCAGCTTTGAACAGGGGGGCTATGGCTACACCTTC
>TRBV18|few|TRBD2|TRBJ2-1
CASSWTSGSSGNNEQFF
TGTGCCAGCTCCTGGACTAGCGGGAGTTCTGGAAACAATGAGCAGTTCTTC
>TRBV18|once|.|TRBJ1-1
CASSSDRTEAFF
TGTGCCAGCTCATCAGACAGGACTGAAGCTTTCTTT
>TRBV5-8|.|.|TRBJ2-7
CASSLYTSYEQYF
TGTGCCAGCAGCTTGTATACCAGCTACGAGCAGTACTTC
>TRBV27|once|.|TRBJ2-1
CASSLLPGIAEENEQFF
TGTGCCAGCAGTTTATTGCCCGGGATAGCGGAGGAGAATGAGCAGTTCTTC
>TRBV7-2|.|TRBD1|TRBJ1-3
CASSSGQPGNTIYF
TGTGCCAGCAGCTCGGGACAGCCTGGAAACACCATATATTTT
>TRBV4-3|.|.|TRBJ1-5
CASSQDRGRGQPQHF
TGCGCCAGCAGCCAAGATCGGGGGAGAGGTCAGCCCCAGCATTTT
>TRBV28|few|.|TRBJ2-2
CASRDAQDTGELFF
TGTGCCAGCAGAGACGCGCAGGACACCGGGGAGCTGTTTTTT
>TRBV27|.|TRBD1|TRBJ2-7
CASSPTLGQVYEQYF
TGTGCCAGCAGTCCAACCCTCGGACAGGTTTACGAGCAGTACTTC
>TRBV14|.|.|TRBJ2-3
CASSELRGLGDTQYF
TGTGCCAGCAGCGAATTACGCGGGCTCGGAGATACGCAGTATTTT
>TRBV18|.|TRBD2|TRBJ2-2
CASSPLSTSGGTGELFF
TGTGCCAGCTCACCACTTTCGACTAGCGGGGGCACCGGGGAGCTGTTTTTT
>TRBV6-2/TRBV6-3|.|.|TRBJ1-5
CASSYSGGGPQHF
TGTGCCAGCAGTTACTCGGGGGGAGGGCCCCAGCATTTT
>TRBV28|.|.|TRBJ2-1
CASVQGFSYNEQFF
TGTGCCTCCGTACAGGGATTCTCCTACAATGAGCAGTTCTTC